This record concerns one TCR beta chain sequence. The data stem from a study of blood T cell repertoires in COVID-19. Per the original data handling: Using reference gene primer amplification, nucleated cell counts were estimated. The data were produced by immunoSEQ multiplex PCR, yet TCRdb's version contains in-frame clones alone and is incomplete. V and J calls and clone size are those listed in that table; D and trimming were worked out from the DNA. The sample includes almost 400,000 clones, 70% to 90% of them seen just once. This CDR3 comprises 18 residues. Specimen: peripheral blood. J is TRBJ1-2 and V is TRBV21-1; TRBD1, as called in the table, went unchecked against the DNA. TRBV21-1 is deemed a pseudogene. The clonotype comes from a woman aged 55 to 70 with COVID-19, enrolled during active disease. The CDR3 nucleotides are TGTGCCAGCAGTCAAAGTGTGGGACAGGATTACTATAACTATGGCTACACCTTC. Its translation: CASSQSVGQDYYNYGYTF.